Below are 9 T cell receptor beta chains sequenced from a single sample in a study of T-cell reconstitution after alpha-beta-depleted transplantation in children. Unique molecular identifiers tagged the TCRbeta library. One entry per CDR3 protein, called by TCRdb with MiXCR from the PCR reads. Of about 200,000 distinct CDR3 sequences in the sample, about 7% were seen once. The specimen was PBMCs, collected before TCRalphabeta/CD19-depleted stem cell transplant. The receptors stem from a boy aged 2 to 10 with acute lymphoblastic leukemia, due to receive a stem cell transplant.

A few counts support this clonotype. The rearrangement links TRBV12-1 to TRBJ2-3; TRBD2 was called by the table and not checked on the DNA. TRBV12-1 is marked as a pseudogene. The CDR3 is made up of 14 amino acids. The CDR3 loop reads CASSLGLARDTQYF. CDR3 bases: TGTGCCAGCAGCTTGGGACTAGCTCGTGATACGCAGTATTTT.

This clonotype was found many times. The CDR3 region has the DNA TGTGCCAGCAGTTATACAGGGGGTGGCTACACCTTC. Its translation: CASSYTGGGYTF. V usage is TRBV28 and J usage is TRBJ1-2, with 8 bases lining up with TRBD1. The V gene end was trimmed by 4 bases and the J gene end by 7 bases; junction bases not matched to a gene: 2. The CDR3 extends over 12 amino acids. Germline values: CDR1 MDHEN, CDR2 SYDVKM.

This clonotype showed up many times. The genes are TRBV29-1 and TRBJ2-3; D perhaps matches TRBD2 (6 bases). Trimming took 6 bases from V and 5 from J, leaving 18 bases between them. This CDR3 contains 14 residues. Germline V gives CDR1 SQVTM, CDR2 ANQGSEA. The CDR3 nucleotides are TGCAGCGTCCACTGGGCGGGAATCGTAGATACGCAGTATTTT. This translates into CSVHWAGIVDTQYF.

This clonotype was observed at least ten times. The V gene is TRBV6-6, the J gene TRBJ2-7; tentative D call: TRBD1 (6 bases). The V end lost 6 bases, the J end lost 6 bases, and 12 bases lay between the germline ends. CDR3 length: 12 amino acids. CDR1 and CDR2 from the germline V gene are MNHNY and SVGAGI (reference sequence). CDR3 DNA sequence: TGTGCCAGCAGGGTAGTAGGGGGCGAGCAGTACTTC. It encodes CASRVVGGEQYF.

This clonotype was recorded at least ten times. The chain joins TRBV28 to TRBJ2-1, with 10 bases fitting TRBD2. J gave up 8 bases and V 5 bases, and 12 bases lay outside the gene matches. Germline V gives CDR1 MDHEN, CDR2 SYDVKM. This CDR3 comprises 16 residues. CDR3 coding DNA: TGTGCCAGCAGTCAAGCGGGAGGGCCAATGTTGGATGAGCAGTTCTTC. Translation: CASSQAGGPMLDEQFF.

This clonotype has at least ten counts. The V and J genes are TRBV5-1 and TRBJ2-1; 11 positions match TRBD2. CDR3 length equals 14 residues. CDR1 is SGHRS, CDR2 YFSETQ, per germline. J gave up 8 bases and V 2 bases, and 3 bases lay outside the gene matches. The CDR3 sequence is CASSFLAGGYEQFF. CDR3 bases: TGCGCCAGCAGCTTCCTAGCGGGGGGATATGAGCAGTTCTTC.

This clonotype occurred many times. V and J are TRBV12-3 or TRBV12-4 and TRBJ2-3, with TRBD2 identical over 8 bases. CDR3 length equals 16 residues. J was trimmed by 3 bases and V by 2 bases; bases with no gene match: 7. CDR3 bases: TGTGCCAGCAGTTTACGGGCCGGGGGGGTTACAGATACGCAGTATTTT. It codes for CASSLRAGGVTDTQYF.

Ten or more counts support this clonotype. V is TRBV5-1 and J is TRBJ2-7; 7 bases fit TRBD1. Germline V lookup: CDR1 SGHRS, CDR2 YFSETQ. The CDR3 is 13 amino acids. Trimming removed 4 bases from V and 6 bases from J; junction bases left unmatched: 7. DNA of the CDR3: TGCGCCAGCAGCAAGGGGACAGTGGGCGAGCAGTACTTC. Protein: CASSKGTVGEQYF.

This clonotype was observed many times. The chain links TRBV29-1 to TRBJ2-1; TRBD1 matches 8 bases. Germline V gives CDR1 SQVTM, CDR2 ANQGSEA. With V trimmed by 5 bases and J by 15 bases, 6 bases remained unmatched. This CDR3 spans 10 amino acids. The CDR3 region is CSVQTGVVFF. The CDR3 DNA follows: TGCAGCGTTCAGACAGGGGTGGTGTTCTTC.